This T cell receptor beta chain was sequenced during a study of human T cells and chemical hapten exposure. Whole-study context: Doses of diphenylcyclopropenone went to the patients' scalps weekly throughout the roughly 23-week study. Study-level points and caveats: Expanded TCRs made up significantly more big CDR3 similarity clusters than controls did. As patch test score rose, PT1 expanded TCR counts tended to rise as well.

In regard to this clonotype: Its matching antigen is unknown.

The sample's time point: patch test 2, 6 weeks after DPC sensitization. Treatment in this sample: therapeutic diphenylcyclopropenone sensitization with weekly scalp DPC. MiXCR, run by TCRdb on the RACE reads, gives a single entry per CDR3 protein. The sample shows some 84,000 distinct CDR3 sequences, about 9.4% of them seen only once. The V gene end was trimmed by 2 bases and the J gene end by 5 bases; junction bases not matched to a gene: 14. From germline, CDR1 is MNHEY and CDR2 SVGEGT. This CDR3 is 18 amino acids long. The J gene is TRBJ2-3, the V gene TRBV6-2 or TRBV6-3, with 9 bases fitting TRBD1. This clonotype originated in a woman between 50 and 59 years old with alopecia areata. Some clones in this sample may be carry-over from other donors' samples. The sequenced sample was whole blood, obtained in connection with sensitization to the hapten diphenylcyclopropenone (DPC). In DNA form, the CDR3 reads TGTGCCAGCAGTTACCCGCCCGGGACAGGGACTTCAAGAGATACGCAGTATTTT. This translates into CASSYPPGTGTSRDTQYF.